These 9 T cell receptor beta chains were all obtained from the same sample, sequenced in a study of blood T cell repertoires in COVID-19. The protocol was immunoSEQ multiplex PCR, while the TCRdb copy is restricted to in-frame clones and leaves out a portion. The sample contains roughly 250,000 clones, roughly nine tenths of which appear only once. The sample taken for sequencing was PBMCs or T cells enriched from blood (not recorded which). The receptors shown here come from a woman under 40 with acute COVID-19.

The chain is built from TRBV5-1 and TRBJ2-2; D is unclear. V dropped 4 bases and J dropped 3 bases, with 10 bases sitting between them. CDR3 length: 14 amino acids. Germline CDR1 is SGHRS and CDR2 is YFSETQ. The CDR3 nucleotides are TGCGCCAGCAGCGATAGTTCATACACCGGGGAGCTGTTTTTT. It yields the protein CASSDSSYTGELFF.

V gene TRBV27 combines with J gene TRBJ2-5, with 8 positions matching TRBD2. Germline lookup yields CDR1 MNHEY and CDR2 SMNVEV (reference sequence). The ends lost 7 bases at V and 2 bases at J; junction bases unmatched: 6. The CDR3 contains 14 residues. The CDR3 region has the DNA TGTGCCAGCAAAAGGAGCGGGAGACAAGAGACCCAGTACTTC. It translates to CASKRSGRQETQYF.

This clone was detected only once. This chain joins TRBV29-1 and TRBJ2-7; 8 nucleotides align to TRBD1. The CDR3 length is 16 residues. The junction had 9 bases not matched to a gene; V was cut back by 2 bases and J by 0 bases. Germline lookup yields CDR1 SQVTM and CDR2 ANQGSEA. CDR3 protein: CSVESLRTGSSYEQYF. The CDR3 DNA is TGCAGCGTTGAATCACTCCGGACAGGGAGCTCCTACGAGCAGTACTTC.

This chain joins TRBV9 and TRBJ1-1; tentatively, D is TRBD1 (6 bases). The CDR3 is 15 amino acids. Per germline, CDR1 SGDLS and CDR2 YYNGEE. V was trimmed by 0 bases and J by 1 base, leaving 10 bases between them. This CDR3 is CASSVEAGANTEAFF. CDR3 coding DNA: TGTGCCAGCAGCGTAGAGGCAGGGGCGAACACTGAAGCTTTCTTT.

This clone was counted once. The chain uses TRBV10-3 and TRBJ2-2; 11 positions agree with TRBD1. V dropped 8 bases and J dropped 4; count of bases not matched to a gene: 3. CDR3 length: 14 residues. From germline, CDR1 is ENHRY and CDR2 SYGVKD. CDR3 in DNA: TGTGCCATCGGCGGACAGGGGGCCACCGGGGAGCTGTTTTTT. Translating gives CAIGGQGATGELFF.

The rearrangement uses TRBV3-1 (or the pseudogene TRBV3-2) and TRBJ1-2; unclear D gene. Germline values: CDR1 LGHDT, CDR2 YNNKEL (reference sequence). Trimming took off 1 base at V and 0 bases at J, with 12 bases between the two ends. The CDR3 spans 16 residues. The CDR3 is CASSQGPGRANYGYTF. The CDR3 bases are TGTGCCAGCAGCCAAGGACCGGGTAGAGCTAACTATGGCTACACCTTC.

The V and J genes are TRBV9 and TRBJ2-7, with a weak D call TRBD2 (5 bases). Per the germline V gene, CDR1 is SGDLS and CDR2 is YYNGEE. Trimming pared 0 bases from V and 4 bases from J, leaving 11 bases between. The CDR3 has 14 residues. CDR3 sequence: CASSVGESGYEQYF. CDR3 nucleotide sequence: TGTGCCAGCAGCGTAGGGGAGAGCGGTTACGAGCAGTACTTC.

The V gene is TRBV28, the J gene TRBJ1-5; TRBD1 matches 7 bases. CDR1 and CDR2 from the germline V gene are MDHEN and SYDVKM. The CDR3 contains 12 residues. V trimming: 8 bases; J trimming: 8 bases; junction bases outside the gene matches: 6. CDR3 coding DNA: TGTGCCAGCCAGACAGGGTTTGAGCCCCAGCATTTT. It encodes CASQTGFEPQHF.

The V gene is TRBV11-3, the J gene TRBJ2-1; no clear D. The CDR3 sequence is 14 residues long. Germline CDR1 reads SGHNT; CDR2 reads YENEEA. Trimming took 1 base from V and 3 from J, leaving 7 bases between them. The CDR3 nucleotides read TGTGCCAGCAGCTTAGCCGTAGACTACAATGAGCAGTTCTTC. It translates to CASSLAVDYNEQFF.